This T cell receptor (beta chain) originates from a study of PD-1 blockade in classical Hodgkin lymphoma. The repertoire was sequenced with immunoSEQ multiplex PCR; TCRdb's copy has only in-frame clones and lacks some. In the table there are tens of thousands of clones, more than 85% of which are singletons. Note on this clone: The antigen is undetermined.

As for time point: cycle 4 day 1 (C4D1), after about 6 weeks of nivolumab. Brentuximab vedotin exposure varied among the patients, all of whom had relapsed after autologous stem cell transplantation. Out of thawed PBMCs, magnetic negative selection purified CD4+ T cells. Overall study findings and caveats: Patients with an early start, nivolumab under 1 year after ASCT, were excluded. Significant TCR diversity gains by C4D1 occurred in CD4+ but not CD8+ cells.

This CDR3 contains 19 residues. Trimming at V came to 1 base and at J to 0 bases, leaving 9 bases not matched to a gene. Germline V gene data show CDR1 as KGHSH and CDR2 as LQKENI. This specimen consisted of CD4+ T cells from blood, obtained before the fourth cycle of nivolumab. This sequence was found in a human donor with classical Hodgkin lymphoma. The gene calls are TRBV18 and TRBJ2-3; 11 bases are shared with TRBD2. The CDR3 region has the DNA TGTGCCAGCTCACCACGGGCTAGCGGGGGGCCCACTAGCACAGATACGCAGTATTTT. Its translation: CASSPRASGGPTSTDTQYF.